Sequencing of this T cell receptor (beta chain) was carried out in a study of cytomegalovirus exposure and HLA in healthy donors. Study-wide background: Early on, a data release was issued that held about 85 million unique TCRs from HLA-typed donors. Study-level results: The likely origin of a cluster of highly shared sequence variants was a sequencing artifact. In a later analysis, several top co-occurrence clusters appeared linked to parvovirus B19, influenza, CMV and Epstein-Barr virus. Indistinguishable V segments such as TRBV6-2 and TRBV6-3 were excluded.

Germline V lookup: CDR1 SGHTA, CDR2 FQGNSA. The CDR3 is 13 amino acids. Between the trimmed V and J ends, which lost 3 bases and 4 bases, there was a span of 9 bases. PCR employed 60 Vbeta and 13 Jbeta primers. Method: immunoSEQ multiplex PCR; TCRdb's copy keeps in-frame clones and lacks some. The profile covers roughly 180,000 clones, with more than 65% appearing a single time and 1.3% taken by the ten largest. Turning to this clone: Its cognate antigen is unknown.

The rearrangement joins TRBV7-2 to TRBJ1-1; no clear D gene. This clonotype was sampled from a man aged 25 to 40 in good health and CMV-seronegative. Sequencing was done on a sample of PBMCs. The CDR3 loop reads CASSFTEGTEAFF. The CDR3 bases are TGTGCCAGCAGCTTCACCGAGGGCACTGAAGCTTTCTTT.